The present TCR beta chain was sequenced within a study of blood T cell repertoires in COVID-19. Per germline, CDR1 LNHDA and CDR2 SQIVND (reference sequence). The CDR3 consists of 14 residues. V was cut by 4 bases and J by 0 bases, with 10 bases left in between. TCRdb's table, derived via immunoSEQ multiplex PCR, lists solely in-frame clones and lacks some. The table has about 78,000 clones, around nine tenths seen once; the top ten hold less than 3%. The source material was peripheral blood. This clonotype was sampled from a man between 65 and 79 years old with active or convalescent COVID-19. This chain links TRBV19 with TRBJ2-7; unclear D gene. The CDR3 reads CASSRRVASYEQYF. The CDR3 DNA is TGTGCCAGTAGTAGGAGAGTGGCCTCCTACGAGCAGTACTTC.